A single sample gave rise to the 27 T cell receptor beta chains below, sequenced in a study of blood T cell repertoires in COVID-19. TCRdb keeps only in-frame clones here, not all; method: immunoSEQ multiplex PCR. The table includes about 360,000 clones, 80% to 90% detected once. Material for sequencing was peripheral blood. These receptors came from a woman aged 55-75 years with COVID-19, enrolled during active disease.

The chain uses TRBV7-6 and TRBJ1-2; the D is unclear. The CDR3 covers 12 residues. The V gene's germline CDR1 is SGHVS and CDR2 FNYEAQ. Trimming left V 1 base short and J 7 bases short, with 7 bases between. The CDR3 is CASSLVAPGYTF. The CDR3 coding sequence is TGTGCCAGCAGCTTAGTAGCCCCTGGCTACACCTTC.

CDR3: CASSVDVGGPTYEQYF. CDR3 nucleotide sequence: TGTGCCAGCAGCGTAGATGTGGGGGGACCTACCTACGAGCAGTACTTC. The rearrangement uses TRBV9 and TRBJ2-7; a possible D gene is TRBD2 (6 bases). CDR1 is SGDLS and CDR2 is YYNGEE in the germline V gene. The germline V and J ends were trimmed by 0 bases and 2 bases, with 15 bases remaining between them. The CDR3 totals 16 residues.

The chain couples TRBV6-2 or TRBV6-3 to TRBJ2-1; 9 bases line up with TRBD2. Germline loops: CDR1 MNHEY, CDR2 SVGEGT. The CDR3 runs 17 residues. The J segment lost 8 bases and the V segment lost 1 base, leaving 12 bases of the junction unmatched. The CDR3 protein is CASSYYSGGSEHDEQFF. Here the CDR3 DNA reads TGTGCCAGCAGTTACTATAGCGGGGGATCTGAGCACGATGAGCAGTTCTTC.

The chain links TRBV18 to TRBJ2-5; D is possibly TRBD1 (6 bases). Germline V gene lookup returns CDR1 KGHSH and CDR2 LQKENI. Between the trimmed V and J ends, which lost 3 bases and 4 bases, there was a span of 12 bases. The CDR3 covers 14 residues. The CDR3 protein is CASSPTGIRETQYF. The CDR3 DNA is TGTGCCAGCTCACCTACAGGGATCCGAGAGACCCAGTACTTC.

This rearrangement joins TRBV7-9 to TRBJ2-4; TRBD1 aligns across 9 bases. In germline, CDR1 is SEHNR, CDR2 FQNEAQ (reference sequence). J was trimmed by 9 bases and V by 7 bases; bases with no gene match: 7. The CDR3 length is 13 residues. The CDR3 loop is CASIGTGTGIQYF. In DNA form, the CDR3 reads TGTGCCAGCATCGGGACAGGGACGGGCATTCAGTACTTC.

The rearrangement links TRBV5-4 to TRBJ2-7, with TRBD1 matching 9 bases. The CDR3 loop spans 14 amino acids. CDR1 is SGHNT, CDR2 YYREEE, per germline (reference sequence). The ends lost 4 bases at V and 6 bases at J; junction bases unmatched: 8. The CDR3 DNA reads TGTGCCAGCAGCCCAGGGACAGGGAAGGGCGAGCAGTACTTC. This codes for CASSPGTGKGEQYF.

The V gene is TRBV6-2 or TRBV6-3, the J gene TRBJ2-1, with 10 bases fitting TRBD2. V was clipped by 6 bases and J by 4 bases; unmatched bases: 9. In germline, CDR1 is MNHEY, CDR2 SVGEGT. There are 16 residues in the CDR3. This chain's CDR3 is CASSAAGSGGYNEQFF. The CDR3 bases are TGTGCCAGCAGCGCGGCAGGTAGCGGGGGGTACAATGAGCAGTTCTTC.

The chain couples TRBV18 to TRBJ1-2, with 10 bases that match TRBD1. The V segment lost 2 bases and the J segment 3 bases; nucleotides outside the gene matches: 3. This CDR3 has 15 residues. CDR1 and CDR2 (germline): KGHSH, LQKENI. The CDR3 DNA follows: TGTGCCAGCTCACCAGGGACAGGGGACTACTATGGCTACACCTTC. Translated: CASSPGTGDYYGYTF. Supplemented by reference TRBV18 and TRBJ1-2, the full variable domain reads NAGVMQNPRHLVRRRGQEARLRCSPMKGHSHVYWYRQLPEEGLKFMVYLQKENIIDESGMPKERFSAEFPKEGPSILRIQQVVRGDSAAYFCASSPGTGDYYGYTFGSGTRLTVV.

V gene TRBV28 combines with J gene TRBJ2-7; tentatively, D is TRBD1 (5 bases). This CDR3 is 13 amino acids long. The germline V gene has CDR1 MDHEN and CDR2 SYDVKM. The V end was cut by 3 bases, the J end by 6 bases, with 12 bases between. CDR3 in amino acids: CASSFGRVGEQYF. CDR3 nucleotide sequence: TGTGCCAGCAGTTTCGGCAGGGTTGGCGAGCAGTACTTC.

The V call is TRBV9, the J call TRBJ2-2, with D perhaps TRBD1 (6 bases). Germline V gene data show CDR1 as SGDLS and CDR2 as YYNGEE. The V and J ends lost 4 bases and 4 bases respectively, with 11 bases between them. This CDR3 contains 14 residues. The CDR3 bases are TGTGCCAGCAGCTTACAGGGTACCACCGGGGAGCTGTTTTTT. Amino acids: CASSLQGTTGELFF.

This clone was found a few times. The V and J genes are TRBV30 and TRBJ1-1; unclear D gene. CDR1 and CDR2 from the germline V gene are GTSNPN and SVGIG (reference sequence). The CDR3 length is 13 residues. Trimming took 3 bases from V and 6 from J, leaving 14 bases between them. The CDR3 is CAWSLNQVAEAFF. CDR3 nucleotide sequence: TGTGCCTGGAGCCTCAACCAGGTGGCTGAAGCTTTCTTT.

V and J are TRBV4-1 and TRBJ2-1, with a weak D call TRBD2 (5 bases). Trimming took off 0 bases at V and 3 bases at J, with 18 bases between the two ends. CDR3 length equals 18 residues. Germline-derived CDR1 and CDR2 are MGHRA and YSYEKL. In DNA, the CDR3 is TGCGCCAGCAGCCAAGATCTACCCGGACTGATATTCTACAATGAGCAGTTCTTC. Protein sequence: CASSQDLPGLIFYNEQFF.

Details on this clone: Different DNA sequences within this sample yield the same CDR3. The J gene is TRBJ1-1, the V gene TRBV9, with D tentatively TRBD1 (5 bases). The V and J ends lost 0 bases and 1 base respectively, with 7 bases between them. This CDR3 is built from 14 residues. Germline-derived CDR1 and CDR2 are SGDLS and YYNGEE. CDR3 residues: CASSVGQPNTEAFF. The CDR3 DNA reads TGTGCCAGCAGCGTAGGACAGCCGAACACTGAAGCTTTCTTT.

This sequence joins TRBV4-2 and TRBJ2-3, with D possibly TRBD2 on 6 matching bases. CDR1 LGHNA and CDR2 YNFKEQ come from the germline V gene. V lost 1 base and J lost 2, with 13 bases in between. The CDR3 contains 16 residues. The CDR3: CASSQAMGLITDTQYF. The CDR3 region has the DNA TGTGCCAGCAGCCAAGCAATGGGACTTATCACAGATACGCAGTATTTT.

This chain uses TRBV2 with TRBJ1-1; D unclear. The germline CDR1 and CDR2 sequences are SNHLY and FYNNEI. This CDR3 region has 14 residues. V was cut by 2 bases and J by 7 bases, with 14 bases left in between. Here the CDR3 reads CASSESLAVIEAFF. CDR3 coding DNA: TGTGCCAGCAGTGAAAGCCTGGCGGTCATTGAAGCTTTCTTT. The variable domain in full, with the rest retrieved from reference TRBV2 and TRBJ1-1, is EPEVTQTPSHQVTQMGQEVILRCVPISNHLYFYWYRQILGQKVEFLVSFYNNEISEKSEIFDDQFSVERPDGSNFTLKIRSTKLEDSAMYFCASSESLAVIEAFFGQGTRLTVV.

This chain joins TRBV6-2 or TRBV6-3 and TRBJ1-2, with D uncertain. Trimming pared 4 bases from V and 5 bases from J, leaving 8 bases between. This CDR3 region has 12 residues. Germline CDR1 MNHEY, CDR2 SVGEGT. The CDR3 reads CASSLNLYGYTF. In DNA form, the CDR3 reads TGTGCCAGCAGTTTGAACCTATATGGCTACACCTTC.

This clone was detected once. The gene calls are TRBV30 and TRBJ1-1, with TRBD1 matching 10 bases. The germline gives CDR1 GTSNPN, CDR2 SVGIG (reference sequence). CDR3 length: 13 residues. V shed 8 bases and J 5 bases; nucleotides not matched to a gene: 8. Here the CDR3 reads CAVPDRGTTEAFF. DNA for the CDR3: TGTGCCGTACCGGACAGGGGGACGACTGAAGCTTTCTTT.

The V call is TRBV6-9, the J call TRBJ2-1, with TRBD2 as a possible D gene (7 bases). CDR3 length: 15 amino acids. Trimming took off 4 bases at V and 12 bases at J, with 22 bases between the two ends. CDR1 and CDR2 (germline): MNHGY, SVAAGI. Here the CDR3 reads CASSFVPWGGPGQFF. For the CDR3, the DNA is TGTGCCAGCAGTTTTGTCCCGTGGGGGGGCCCGGGGCAGTTCTTC.

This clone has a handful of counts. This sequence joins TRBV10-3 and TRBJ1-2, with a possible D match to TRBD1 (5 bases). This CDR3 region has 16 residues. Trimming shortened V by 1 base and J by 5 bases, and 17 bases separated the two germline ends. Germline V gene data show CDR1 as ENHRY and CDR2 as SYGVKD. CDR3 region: CAISEWGEKGQYGYTF. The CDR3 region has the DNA TGTGCCATCAGTGAGTGGGGGGAGAAGGGGCAATATGGCTACACCTTC.

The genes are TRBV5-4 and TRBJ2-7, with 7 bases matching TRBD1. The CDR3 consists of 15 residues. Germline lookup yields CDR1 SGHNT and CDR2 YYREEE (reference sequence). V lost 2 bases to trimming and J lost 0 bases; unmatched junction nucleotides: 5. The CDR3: CASSFYRGGSYEQYF. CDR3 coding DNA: TGTGCCAGCAGCTTCTACAGGGGTGGCTCCTACGAGCAGTACTTC.

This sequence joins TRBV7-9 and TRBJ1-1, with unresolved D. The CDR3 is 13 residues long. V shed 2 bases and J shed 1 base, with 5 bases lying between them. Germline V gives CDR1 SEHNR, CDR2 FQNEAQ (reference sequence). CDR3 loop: CASSLKQNTEAFF. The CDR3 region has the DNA TGTGCCAGCAGCTTAAAACAGAACACTGAAGCTTTCTTT.

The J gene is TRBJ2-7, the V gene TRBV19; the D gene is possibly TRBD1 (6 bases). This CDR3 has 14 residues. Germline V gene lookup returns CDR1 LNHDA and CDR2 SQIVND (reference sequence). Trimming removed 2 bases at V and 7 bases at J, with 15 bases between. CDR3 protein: CASSIRLTGEEQYF. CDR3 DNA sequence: TGTGCCAGTAGTATAAGGTTGACAGGAGAAGAGCAGTACTTC.

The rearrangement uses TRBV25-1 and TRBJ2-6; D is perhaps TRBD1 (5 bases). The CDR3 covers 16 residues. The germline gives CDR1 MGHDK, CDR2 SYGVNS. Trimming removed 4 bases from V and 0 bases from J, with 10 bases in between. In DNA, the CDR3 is TGTGCCAGCAGTGCTACAGGTTACTCTGGGGCCAACGTCCTGACTTTC. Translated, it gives CASSATGYSGANVLTF.

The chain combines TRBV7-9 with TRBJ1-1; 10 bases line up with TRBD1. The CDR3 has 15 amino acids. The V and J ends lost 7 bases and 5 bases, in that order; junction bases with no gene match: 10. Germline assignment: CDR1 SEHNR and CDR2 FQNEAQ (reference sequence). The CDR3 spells CASNLMGTGVTEAFF. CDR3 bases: TGTGCCAGCAACCTAATGGGGACAGGGGTAACTGAAGCTTTCTTT.

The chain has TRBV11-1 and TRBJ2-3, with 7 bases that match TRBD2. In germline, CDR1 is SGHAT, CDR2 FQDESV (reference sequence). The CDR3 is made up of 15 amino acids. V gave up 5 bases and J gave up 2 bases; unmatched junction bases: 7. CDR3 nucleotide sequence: TGTGCCAGCAGCCCGCGAGGGGACTACACAGATACGCAGTATTTT. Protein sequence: CASSPRGDYTDTQYF.

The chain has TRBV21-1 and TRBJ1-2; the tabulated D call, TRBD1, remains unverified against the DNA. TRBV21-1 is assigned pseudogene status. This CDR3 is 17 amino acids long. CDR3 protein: CASSKEDVGRGLGGYTF. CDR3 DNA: TGTGCCAGCAGCAAAGAAGATGTGGGCAGGGGGCTAGGTGGCTACACCTTC.

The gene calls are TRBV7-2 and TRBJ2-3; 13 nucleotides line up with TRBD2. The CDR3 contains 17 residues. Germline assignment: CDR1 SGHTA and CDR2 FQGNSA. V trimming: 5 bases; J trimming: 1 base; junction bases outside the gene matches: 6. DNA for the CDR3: TGTGCCAGCAGCCCACGGACTAGCGGGGGCCGCACAGATACGCAGTATTTT. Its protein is CASSPRTSGGRTDTQYF.